These T cell receptor beta chains were read from a single sample in a study of blood T cell repertoires in COVID-19. Libraries were prepared by immunoSEQ multiplex PCR; TCRdb keeps only in-frame clonotypes and omits some of them. The data show hundreds of thousands of clones, more than 70% seen once. The sequenced sample consisted of peripheral blood. The receptors shown here come from a woman in her 40s who had recovered from COVID-19. The CDR3 runs from the conserved cysteine through the conserved F or W. The D gene is left open where the match is weak. The size field is filled for only some rows; it gives once, few, many or a size class.

V gene	clone size	J gene	D gene	CDR3 DNA	CDR3 protein
TRBV7-9	-	TRBJ1-6	-	TGTGCCAGCAGCTCAGACAGGTTTAATTCACCCCTCCACTTT	CASSSDRFNSPLHF
TRBV12-3/TRBV12-4	-	TRBJ2-1	-	TGTGCCAGCAGTCTCAGGCTAAGCGAGCAGTTCTTC	CASSLRLSEQFF
TRBV28	once	TRBJ1-2	TRBD1	TGTGCCAGCAGGGGACGACAGGGAGTGAACTATGGCTACACCTTC	CASRGRQGVNYGYTF
TRBV19	once	TRBJ2-7	-	TGTGCCAGTAGTGGGGGGACGACAGTGCAGTACTTC	CASSGGTTVQYF
TRBV4-2	-	TRBJ1-2	TRBD1	TGTGCCAGCAGCCACTCGGGGGACAGTGTGTATGGCTACACCTTC	CASSHSGDSVYGYTF
TRBV24-1	-	TRBJ2-3	-	TGTGCCACCAGGGGGGACACTAGGGGTCACACAGATACGCAGTATTTT	CATRGDTRGHTDTQYF
TRBV9	-	TRBJ2-5	TRBD1	TGTGCCAGCAGCGTAGGAGGGACAGGGGGAGAGACCCAGTACTTC	CASSVGGTGGETQYF
TRBV12-3/TRBV12-4	-	TRBJ2-4	-	TGTGCCAGCAGTTTCCGGTTTATCCAGTACTTC	CASSFRFIQYF
TRBV4-3	-	TRBJ1-3	TRBD1	TGCGCCAGCAGCCAAGAGCTGGACAGGCCCCGCACCATATATTTT	CASSQELDRPRTIYF
TRBV12-5	-	TRBJ2-7	-	TGTGCTAGCGCTTTAGAATACGAGCAGTACTTC	CASALEYEQYF
TRBV19	-	TRBJ2-1	TRBD1	TGTGCCAGTAGTCTGTACGGGACAGATAGGTGGAATGAGCAGTTCTTC	CASSLYGTDRWNEQFF
TRBV19	once	TRBJ1-4	-	TGTGCCAGTGCACTTCATGGGGAGAATGAAAAACTGTTTTTT	CASALHGENEKLFF
TRBV19	-	TRBJ2-7	TRBD1	TGTGCCAGCAGGGACAGGGGAAGCTACGAGCAGTACTTC	CASRDRGSYEQYF
TRBV5-5	-	TRBJ1-2	-	TGTGCCAGCAGCCCGGACGGAGGCGAAGGCTATGGCTACACCTTC	CASSPDGGEGYGYTF
TRBV30	once	TRBJ2-1	TRBD2	TGTGCCGGGCGGGACCGACTAGCGGGAAACAATGAGCAGTTCTTC	CAGRDRLAGNNEQFF
TRBV4-2	-	TRBJ1-3	-	TGTGCCAGCAGCCAAGACCCGGACATCAGCTCTGGAAACACCATATATTTT	CASSQDPDISSGNTIYF
TRBV20-1	-	TRBJ2-7	-	TGCAGTGCTAGACAGGGCTACGAGCAGTACTTC	CSARQGYEQYF
TRBV15	few	TRBJ2-7	TRBD1	TGTGCCACCAGCAGAGATTCCGGGACAGGGGGCTACGAGCAGTACTTC	CATSRDSGTGGYEQYF
TRBV19	-	TRBJ2-7	TRBD2	TGTGCCAGTAGTCCCCGGGGGGGCGAAACCTACGAGCAGTACTTC	CASSPRGGETYEQYF
TRBV7-3	-	TRBJ2-1	TRBD2	TGTGCCAGCAGCCCCACTAGCGGGAGGGCCTCTGATCTAGACAATGAGCAGTTCTTC	CASSPTSGRASDLDNEQFF
TRBV19	once	TRBJ2-2	TRBD2	TGTGCCGTGGGACTATCGAACACCGGGGAGCTGTTTTTT	CAVGLSNTGELFF
TRBV11-3	-	TRBJ2-7	TRBD1	TGTGCCAGCAGCTTAGAGGGACAGGGGAACTACGAGCAGTACTTC	CASSLEGQGNYEQYF
TRBV6-5	-	TRBJ2-4	-	TGTGCCAGCAGTTTACTCGCGGCCAAAAACATTCAGTACTTC	CASSLLAAKNIQYF
TRBV6-5	-	TRBJ1-4	-	TGTGCCAGCAGTTACCAGACAGGCCCTAATGAAAAACTGTTTTTT	CASSYQTGPNEKLFF
TRBV4-2	-	TRBJ2-1	-	TGTGCCAGCAGCCAAGGTTCCGGGTACACCTACAATGAGCAGTTCTTC	CASSQGSGYTYNEQFF
TRBV30	-	TRBJ2-2	TRBD2	TGTGCCTGGAGTCCACTCGCGGGAGGGCCTGGGGCCGGGGAGCTGTTTTTT	CAWSPLAGGPGAGELFF
TRBV28	-	TRBJ2-7	-	TGTGCCAGCAGTAGCGGCGGCTCCTACGAGCAGTACTTC	CASSSGGSYEQYF
TRBV28	-	TRBJ1-5	-	TGTGCCAGCAGTTTGCGGACAGTCAATCAGCCCCAGCATTTT	CASSLRTVNQPQHF
TRBV28	few	TRBJ2-5	-	TGTGCCAGCAGTTTAATCGGAGAGACCCAGTACTTC	CASSLIGETQYF
TRBV19	-	TRBJ1-5	-	TGTGCCAGTAGTATCCCTCTCTCAGGGCCCCAGCATTTT	CASSIPLSGPQHF
TRBV9	-	TRBJ1-6	-	TGTGCCAGCAGCGTGGGACAACTTAATTCACCCCTCCACTTT	CASSVGQLNSPLHF
TRBV5-6	-	TRBJ1-6	-	TGTGCCAGCAGCCCAACAGGGAATTCACCCCTCCACTTT	CASSPTGNSPLHF
TRBV19	-	TRBJ1-1	-	TGTGCCAGTAGTATAAGTCGGGTGCCGAACACTGAAGCTTTCTTT	CASSISRVPNTEAFF
TRBV29-1	once	TRBJ2-7	-	TGCAGCGTTTGGGGCAATTCCTACGAGCAGTACTTC	CSVWGNSYEQYF
TRBV5-6	-	TRBJ1-1	-	TGTGCCAGCAGCTCGACAGGCCTGAACACTGAAGCTTTCTTT	CASSSTGLNTEAFF
TRBV6-1	-	TRBJ1-6	TRBD1	TGTGCCAGCAGTGAACGGACAGGGGGCGGGAATTCACCCCTCCACTTT	CASSERTGGGNSPLHF
TRBV5-5	few	TRBJ1-4	-	TGTGCCAGCAGCGCAGGGGCCGCCCCAACTAATGAAAAACTGTTTTTT	CASSAGAAPTNEKLFF
TRBV5-5	-	TRBJ2-7	TRBD1	TGTGCCAGCAGCTTGGACAGGGGGGTCTCCTACGAGCAGTACTTC	CASSLDRGVSYEQYF
TRBV4-1	-	TRBJ2-3	TRBD2	TGCGCCAGCAGCCAAACTAGCGGGGGGGCCGGAGCAGATACGCAGTATTTT	CASSQTSGGAGADTQYF
TRBV7-2	-	TRBJ2-7	-	TGTGCCAGCAGCTTAGTACTAGTCGATGGGCAGTACTTC	CASSLVLVDGQYF
TRBV7-3	-	TRBJ1-2	TRBD1	TGTGCCAGCAGCCCCTCCGGGACAGGGGAGGGCTACACCTTC	CASSPSGTGEGYTF
TRBV6-2/TRBV6-3	-	TRBJ1-5	TRBD1	TGTGCCAGCAGTTCCCTCATCTCCGGGACAGGGGGCGTCAATCAGCCCCAGCATTTT	CASSSLISGTGGVNQPQHF
TRBV11-3	-	TRBJ2-1	TRBD1	TGTGCCAGCAGCCGTTTTGGACAGGGCTACAATGAGCAGTTCTTC	CASSRFGQGYNEQFF